Listed below are T cell receptor beta chains from one sample, sequenced in a study of T cells in Graves' hyperthyroidism and ophthalmopathy. TCRdb reprocessed the multiplex PCR reads via MiXCR and lists one record per CDR3 protein. The sample has approximately 520,000 distinct CDR3 sequences; approximately 24% are singletons. The sequenced material came from blood. These receptors came from a woman aged 25 to 39 with Graves' ophthalmopathy. The CDR3 runs from the conserved cysteine through the conserved F or W. The D gene is left open where the match is weak. Clone size, where shown, is once, few, many, or a class for clones that have expanded.

TRBV12-3/TRBV12-4	many	TRBJ1-2	13	TRBD1	TGTGCCAGCAGCCATGGACAGGGGTATGGCTACACCTTC	CASSHGQGYGYTF
TRBV20-1	-	TRBJ2-5	14	-	TGCAGTGCTACTTTGCTCGGGACCACTAAAACCCAGTACTTC	CSATLLGTTKTQYF
TRBV6-1	few	TRBJ1-2	13	-	TGTGCCAGCACCGAGGCAGGGTATGATGGCTACACCTTC	CASTEAGYDGYTF
TRBV6-1	-	TRBJ1-1	15	TRBD1	TGTGCCAGCAGGACGGGACAGGGACAGAACACTGAAGCTTTCTTT	CASRTGQGQNTEAFF
TRBV6-1	-	TRBJ2-7	15	-	TGTGCCAGCAGTGAATCCAGGGGGGGAACCTACGAGCAGTACTTC	CASSESRGGTYEQYF
TRBV19	many	TRBJ2-2	15	-	TGTGCCAGTACCGAGGGGACCGGAGGGACCGGGGAGCTGTTTTTT	CASTEGTGGTGELFF
TRBV6-1	-	TRBJ1-1	14	-	TGTGCCAGCACAAACGGGAGGGCCCGGGCTGAAGCTTTCTTT	CASTNGRARAEAFF
TRBV7-9	-	TRBJ1-2	13	-	TGTGCCAGCAATTCAGGGGTGGACTATGGCTACACCTTC	CASNSGVDYGYTF
TRBV10-3	few	TRBJ2-4	15	TRBD1	TGTGCCATCAGTGGGGGGGACAGGGTCAAAAACATTCAGTACTTC	CAISGGDRVKNIQYF
TRBV4-3	few	TRBJ2-7	15	TRBD1	TGCGCCAGCAGCCACGGGACAGGCGCCCTGTACGAGCAGTACTTC	CASSHGTGALYEQYF
TRBV7-9	few	TRBJ1-6	17	-	TGTGCCAGCAGCTTAAGGGCCGAACTCTCCTATAATTCACCCCTCCACTTT	CASSLRAELSYNSPLHF
TRBV18	few	TRBJ1-2	17	-	TGTGCCAGCTCACCGACGACAGCCCTACAAGGGAGCTATGGCTACACCTTC	CASSPTTALQGSYGYTF
TRBV6-2/TRBV6-3	many	TRBJ2-7	13	-	TGTGCCAGCAGTTACTGGACTGACTACGAGCAGTACTTC	CASSYWTDYEQYF
TRBV15	-	TRBJ1-1	13	-	TGTGCCACCAGCAGAGCAGAGAACACTGAAGCTTTCTTT	CATSRAENTEAFF
TRBV15	few	TRBJ2-5	15	-	TGTGCCACCAGCAGAGACACTGGGACTCCAGAGACCCAGTACTTC	CATSRDTGTPETQYF